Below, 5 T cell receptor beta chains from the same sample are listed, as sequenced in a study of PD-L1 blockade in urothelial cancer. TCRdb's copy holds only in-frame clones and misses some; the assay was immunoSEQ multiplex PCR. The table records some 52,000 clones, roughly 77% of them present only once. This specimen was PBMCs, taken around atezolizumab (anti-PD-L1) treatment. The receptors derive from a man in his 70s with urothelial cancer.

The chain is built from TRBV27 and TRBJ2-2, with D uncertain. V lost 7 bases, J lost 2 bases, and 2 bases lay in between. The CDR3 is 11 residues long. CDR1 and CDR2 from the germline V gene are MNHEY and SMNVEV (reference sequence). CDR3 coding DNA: TGTGCCAGCACTAACACCGGGGAGCTGTTTTTT. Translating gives CASTNTGELFF.

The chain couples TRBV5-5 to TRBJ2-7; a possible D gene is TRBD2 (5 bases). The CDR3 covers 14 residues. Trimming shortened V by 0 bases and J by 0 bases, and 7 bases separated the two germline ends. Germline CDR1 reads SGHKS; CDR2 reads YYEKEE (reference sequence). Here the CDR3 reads CASSLVGSSYEQYF. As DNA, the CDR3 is TGTGCCAGCAGCTTGGTAGGGAGCTCCTACGAGCAGTACTTC.

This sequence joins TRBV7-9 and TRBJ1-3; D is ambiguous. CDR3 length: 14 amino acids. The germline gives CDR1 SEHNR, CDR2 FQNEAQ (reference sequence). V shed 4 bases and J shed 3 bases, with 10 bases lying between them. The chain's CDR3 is CASSSSGIGNTIYF. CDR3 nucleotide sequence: TGTGCCAGCAGCTCTTCCGGGATTGGAAACACCATATATTTT. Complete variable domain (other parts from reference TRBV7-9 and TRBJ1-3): DTGVSQNPRHKITKRGQNVTFRCDPISEHNRLYWYRQTLGQGPEFLTYFQNEAQLEKSRLLSDRFSAERPKGSFSTLEIQRTEQGDSAMYLCASSSSGIGNTIYFGEGSWLTVV.

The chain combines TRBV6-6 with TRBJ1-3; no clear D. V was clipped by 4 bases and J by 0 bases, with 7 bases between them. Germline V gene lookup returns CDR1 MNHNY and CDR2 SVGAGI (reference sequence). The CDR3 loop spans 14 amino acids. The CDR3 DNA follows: TGTGCCAGCAGTTTACTGCTCTCTGGAAACACCATATATTTT. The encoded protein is CASSLLLSGNTIYF.

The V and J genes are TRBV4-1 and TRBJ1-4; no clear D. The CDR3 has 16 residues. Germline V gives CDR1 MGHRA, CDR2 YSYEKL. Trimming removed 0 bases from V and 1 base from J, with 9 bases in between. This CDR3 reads CASSQEHKITNEKLFF. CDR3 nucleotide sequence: TGCGCCAGCAGCCAAGAACACAAGATAACTAATGAAAAACTGTTTTTT.